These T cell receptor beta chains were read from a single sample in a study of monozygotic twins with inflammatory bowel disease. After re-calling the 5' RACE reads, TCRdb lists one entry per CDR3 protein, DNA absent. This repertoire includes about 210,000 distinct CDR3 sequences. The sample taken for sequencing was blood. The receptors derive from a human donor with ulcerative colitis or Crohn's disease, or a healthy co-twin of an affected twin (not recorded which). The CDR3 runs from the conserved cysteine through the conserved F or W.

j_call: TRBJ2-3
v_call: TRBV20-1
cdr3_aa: CSAGTSVTGDTQYF

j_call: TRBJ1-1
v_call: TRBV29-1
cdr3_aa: CSVQDRWDTEAFF

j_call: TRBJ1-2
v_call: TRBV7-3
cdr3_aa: CASSLAGGGARGGYTF

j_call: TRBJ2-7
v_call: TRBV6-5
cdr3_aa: CASSSRQPPHEQYF

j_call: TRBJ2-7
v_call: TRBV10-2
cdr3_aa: CASTGRPYYEQYF

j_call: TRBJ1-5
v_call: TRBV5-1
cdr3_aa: CASSPQGGDQPQHF

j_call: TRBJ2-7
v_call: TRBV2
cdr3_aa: CASNHGDRVSYEQYF

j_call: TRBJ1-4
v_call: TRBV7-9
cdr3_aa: CASSGQASNEKLFF

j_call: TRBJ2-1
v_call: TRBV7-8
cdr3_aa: CASSPRAYGNEQFF

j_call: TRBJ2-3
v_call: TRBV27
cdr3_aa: CASSRDRGATDTQYF

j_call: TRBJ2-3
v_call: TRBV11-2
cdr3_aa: CASSLVTDTDTQYF

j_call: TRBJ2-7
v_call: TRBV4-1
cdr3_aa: CASSPGQGNEQYF

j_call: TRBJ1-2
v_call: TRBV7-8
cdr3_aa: CASSQGARGANYGYTF

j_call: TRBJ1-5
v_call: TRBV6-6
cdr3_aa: CASSYDDRPQHF

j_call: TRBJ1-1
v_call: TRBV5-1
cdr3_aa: CASSSLTGANTEAFF

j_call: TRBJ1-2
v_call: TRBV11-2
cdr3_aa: CASSLGTGVNYGYTF

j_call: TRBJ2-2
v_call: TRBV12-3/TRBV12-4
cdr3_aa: CASSPEVVLGETNTGELFF

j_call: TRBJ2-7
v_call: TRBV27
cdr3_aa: CASGPGVPSSYEQYF

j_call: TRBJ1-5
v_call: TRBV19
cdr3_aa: CASTPEDRGYSNQPQHF

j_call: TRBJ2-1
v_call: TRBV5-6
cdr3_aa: CASSLRGVTLSGGDSYNEQFF

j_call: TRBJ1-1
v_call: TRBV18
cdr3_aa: CASSPTRGQGSSEAFF

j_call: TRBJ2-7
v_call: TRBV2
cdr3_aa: CASSATGLADYEQYF

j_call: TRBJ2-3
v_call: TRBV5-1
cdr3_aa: CASSPGGDVDTQYF

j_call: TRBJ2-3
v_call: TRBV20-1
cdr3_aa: CSAPQGITDTQYF

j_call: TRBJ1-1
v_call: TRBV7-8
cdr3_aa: CASSSRRGYVTEAFF

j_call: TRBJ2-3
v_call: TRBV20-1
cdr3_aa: CSAGLAGKDTQYF

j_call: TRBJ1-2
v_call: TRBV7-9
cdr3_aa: CASSLDRGRGYTF